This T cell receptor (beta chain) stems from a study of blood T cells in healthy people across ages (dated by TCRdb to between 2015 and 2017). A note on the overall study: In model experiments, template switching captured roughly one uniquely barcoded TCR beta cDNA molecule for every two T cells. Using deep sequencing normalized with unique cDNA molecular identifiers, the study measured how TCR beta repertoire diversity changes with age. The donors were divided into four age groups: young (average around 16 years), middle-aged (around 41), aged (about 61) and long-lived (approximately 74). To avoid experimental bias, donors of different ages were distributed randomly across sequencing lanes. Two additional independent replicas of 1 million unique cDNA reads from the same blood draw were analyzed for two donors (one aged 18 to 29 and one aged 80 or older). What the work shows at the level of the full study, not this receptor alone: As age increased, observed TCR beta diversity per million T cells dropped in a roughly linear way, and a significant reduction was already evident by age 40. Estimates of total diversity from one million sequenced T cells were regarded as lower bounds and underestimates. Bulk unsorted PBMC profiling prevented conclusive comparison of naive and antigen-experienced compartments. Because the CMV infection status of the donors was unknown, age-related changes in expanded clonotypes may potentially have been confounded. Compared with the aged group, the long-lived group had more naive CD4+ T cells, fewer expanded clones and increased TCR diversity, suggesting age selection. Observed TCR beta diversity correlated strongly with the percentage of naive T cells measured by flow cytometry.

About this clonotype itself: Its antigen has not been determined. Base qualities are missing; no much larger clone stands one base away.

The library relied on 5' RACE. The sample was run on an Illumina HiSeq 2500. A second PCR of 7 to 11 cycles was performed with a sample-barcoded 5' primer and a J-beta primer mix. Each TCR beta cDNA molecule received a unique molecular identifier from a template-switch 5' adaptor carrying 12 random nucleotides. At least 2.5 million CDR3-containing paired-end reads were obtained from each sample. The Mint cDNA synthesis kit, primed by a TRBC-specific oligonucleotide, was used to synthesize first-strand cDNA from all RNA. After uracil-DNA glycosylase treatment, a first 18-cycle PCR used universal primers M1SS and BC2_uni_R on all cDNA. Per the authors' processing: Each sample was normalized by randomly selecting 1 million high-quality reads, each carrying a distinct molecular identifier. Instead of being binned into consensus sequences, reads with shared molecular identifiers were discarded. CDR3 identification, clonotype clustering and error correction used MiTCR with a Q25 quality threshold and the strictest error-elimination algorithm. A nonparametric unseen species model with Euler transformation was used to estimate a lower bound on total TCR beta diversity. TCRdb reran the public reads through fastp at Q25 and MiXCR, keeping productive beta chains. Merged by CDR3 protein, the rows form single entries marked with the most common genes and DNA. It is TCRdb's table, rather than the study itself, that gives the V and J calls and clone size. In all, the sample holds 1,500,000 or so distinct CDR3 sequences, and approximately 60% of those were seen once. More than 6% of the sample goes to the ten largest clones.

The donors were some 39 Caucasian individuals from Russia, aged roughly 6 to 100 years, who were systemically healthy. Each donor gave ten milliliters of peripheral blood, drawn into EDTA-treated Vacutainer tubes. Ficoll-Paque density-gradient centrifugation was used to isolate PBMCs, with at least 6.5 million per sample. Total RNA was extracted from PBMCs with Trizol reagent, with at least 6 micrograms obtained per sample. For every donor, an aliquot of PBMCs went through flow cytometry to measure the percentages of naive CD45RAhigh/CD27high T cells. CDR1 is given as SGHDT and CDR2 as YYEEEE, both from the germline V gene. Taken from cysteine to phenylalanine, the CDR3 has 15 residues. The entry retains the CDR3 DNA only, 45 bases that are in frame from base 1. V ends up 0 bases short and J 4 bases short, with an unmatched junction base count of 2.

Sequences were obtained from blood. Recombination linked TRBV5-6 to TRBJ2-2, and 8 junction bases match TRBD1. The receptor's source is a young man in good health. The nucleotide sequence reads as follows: TGTGCCAGCAGCTTGGAGGACAGGGTCACCGGGGAGCTGTTTTTT. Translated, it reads CASSLEDRVTGELFF.